Listed below are T cell receptor beta chains from one sample, sequenced in a study of metastatic and nonmetastatic thyroid tumors. MiXCR re-clonotyped the PCR reads for TCRdb. Here the sample spans about 59,000 clones, 15% to 20% being singletons. The sample comprised blood. The origin of the receptors is a male donor with papillary thyroid cancer or a benign thyroid nodule (not recorded which). Some clones in this sample may be carry-over from other donors' samples. Both conserved end residues are part of each CDR3. Fields, in order: D gene, V gene, clone size, J gene, CDR3 protein, CDR3 DNA. D genes are given only for firm matches. Size values are once, few and many counts, or a class for expanded clones, and some rows have none.

d_call: -
v_call: TRBV18
clone_size: -
j_call: TRBJ2-5
cdr3_aa: CASSAVSGGTGSQETQYF
cdr3_nt: TGTGCCAGCTCCGCAGTCTCGGGCGGTACAGGGTCACAAGAGACCCAGTACTTC

d_call: TRBD2
v_call: TRBV20-1
clone_size: many
j_call: TRBJ2-1
cdr3_aa: CSLTDSSGVSYNEQFF
cdr3_nt: TGCAGCCTTACGGACTCTAGCGGGGTCTCCTACAATGAGCAGTTCTTC

d_call: -
v_call: TRBV6-1
clone_size: few
j_call: TRBJ1-4
cdr3_aa: CASSEVVVAKKLFF
cdr3_nt: TGTGCCAGCAGTGAGGTGGTGGTGGCTAAAAAACTGTTTTTT

d_call: TRBD2
v_call: TRBV5-8
clone_size: many
j_call: TRBJ2-1
cdr3_aa: CASSSQGISGSIDEQFF
cdr3_nt: TGTGCCAGCAGCTCCCAAGGGATTAGCGGGAGTATAGATGAGCAGTTCTTC

d_call: -
v_call: TRBV6-2/TRBV6-3
clone_size: -
j_call: TRBJ1-5
cdr3_aa: CASISVQGGNQPQHF
cdr3_nt: TGTGCCAGCATTTCGGTACAGGGTGGCAATCAGCCCCAGCATTTT

d_call: -
v_call: TRBV6-1
clone_size: medium-sized
j_call: TRBJ2-7
cdr3_aa: CASSEARDGSYEQYF
cdr3_nt: TGTGCCAGCAGTGAAGCCCGGGACGGCTCCTACGAGCAGTACTTC

d_call: TRBD1
v_call: TRBV5-1
clone_size: many
j_call: TRBJ2-7
cdr3_aa: CASSPGQPYEQYF
cdr3_nt: TGCGCCAGCAGCCCGGGACAGCCTTACGAGCAGTACTTC

d_call: -
v_call: TRBV20-1
clone_size: many
j_call: TRBJ1-5
cdr3_aa: CSARDPGPGTQPQHF
cdr3_nt: TGCAGTGCTAGAGACCCCGGCCCGGGGACTCAGCCCCAGCATTTT

d_call: -
v_call: TRBV7-6
clone_size: many
j_call: TRBJ2-7
cdr3_aa: CASSPPVGGYEQYF
cdr3_nt: TGTGCCAGCAGCCCTCCCGTAGGGGGCTACGAGCAGTACTTC

d_call: TRBD2
v_call: TRBV6-5
clone_size: many
j_call: TRBJ2-3
cdr3_aa: CASSLRTSDRGTDTQYF
cdr3_nt: TGTGCCAGCAGCCTTCGGACTAGCGACCGGGGCACAGATACGCAGTATTTT

d_call: -
v_call: TRBV12-3/TRBV12-4
clone_size: many
j_call: TRBJ1-2
cdr3_aa: CASTLDSPNYGYTF
cdr3_nt: TGTGCCAGCACTCTCGACAGTCCTAACTATGGCTACACCTTC

d_call: -
v_call: TRBV20-1
clone_size: many
j_call: TRBJ2-2
cdr3_aa: CSASYSLDETFNTGELFF
cdr3_nt: TGCAGTGCTAGTTATTCTTTGGATGAGACTTTTAACACCGGGGAGCTGTTTTTT

d_call: TRBD1
v_call: TRBV7-7
clone_size: many
j_call: TRBJ1-5
cdr3_aa: CASSVLRGPGQPQHF
cdr3_nt: TGTGCTAGCAGCGTACTTAGGGGGCCGGGGCAGCCCCAGCATTTT

d_call: -
v_call: TRBV14
clone_size: many
j_call: TRBJ1-6
cdr3_aa: CASSQREVSYNSPLHF
cdr3_nt: TGTGCCAGCAGCCAAAGAGAGGTCTCCTATAATTCACCCCTCCACTTT

d_call: -
v_call: TRBV6-2/TRBV6-3
clone_size: -
j_call: TRBJ1-2
cdr3_aa: CASSWAETNYGYTF
cdr3_nt: TGTGCCAGCAGTTGGGCCGAAACTAACTATGGCTACACCTTC

d_call: -
v_call: TRBV6-5
clone_size: -
j_call: TRBJ2-7
cdr3_aa: CASSYSSDIYEQYF
cdr3_nt: TGTGCCAGCAGTTACTCGAGTGACATTTACGAGCAGTACTTC

d_call: -
v_call: TRBV12-3/TRBV12-4
clone_size: -
j_call: TRBJ2-2
cdr3_aa: CASSNSENTGELFF
cdr3_nt: TGTGCCAGCAGTAATAGCGAGAACACAGGGGAGCTGTTTTTT

d_call: -
v_call: TRBV2
clone_size: many
j_call: TRBJ2-3
cdr3_aa: CASSGRGGTDTQYF
cdr3_nt: TGTGCCAGCAGTGGACGAGGAGGCACAGATACGCAGTATTTT

d_call: -
v_call: TRBV28
clone_size: few
j_call: TRBJ2-2
cdr3_aa: CASRRETGKGAGELFF
cdr3_nt: TGTGCCAGCAGACGGGAAACAGGGAAAGGGGCCGGGGAGCTGTTTTTT

d_call: -
v_call: TRBV5-6
clone_size: many
j_call: TRBJ1-2
cdr3_aa: CASSREGSFYGYTF
cdr3_nt: TGTGCCAGCAGCCGGGAGGGGAGCTTCTATGGCTACACCTTC

d_call: -
v_call: TRBV19
clone_size: many
j_call: TRBJ1-1
cdr3_aa: CASSVGSAGNTEAFF
cdr3_nt: TGTGCCAGTAGTGTCGGATCGGCAGGGAACACTGAAGCTTTCTTT

d_call: -
v_call: TRBV10-3
clone_size: many
j_call: TRBJ2-2
cdr3_aa: CAISESQFTGELFF
cdr3_nt: TGTGCCATCAGTGAGTCTCAGTTTACCGGGGAGCTGTTTTTT

d_call: -
v_call: TRBV2
clone_size: large
j_call: TRBJ1-2
cdr3_aa: CASSDTLDYGYTF
cdr3_nt: TGTGCCAGCAGTGATACGCTGGATTATGGCTACACCTTC

d_call: TRBD1
v_call: TRBV2
clone_size: few
j_call: TRBJ2-7
cdr3_aa: CATGGSDYEQYF
cdr3_nt: TGTGCCACAGGGGGCTCGGACTACGAGCAGTACTTC

d_call: TRBD2
v_call: TRBV6-1
clone_size: many
j_call: TRBJ2-1
cdr3_aa: CASRLKWRGRPTSGGYEQFF
cdr3_nt: TGTGCCAGCAGGCTGAAGTGGAGGGGGCGGCCGACTAGCGGGGGCTATGAGCAGTTCTTC

d_call: -
v_call: TRBV9
clone_size: few
j_call: TRBJ2-3
cdr3_aa: CASSVSTGDTQYF
cdr3_nt: TGTGCCAGCAGCGTATCTACCGGTGATACGCAGTATTTT

d_call: TRBD2
v_call: TRBV6-6
clone_size: many
j_call: TRBJ2-3
cdr3_aa: CASSYASGRPGDTQYF
cdr3_nt: TGTGCCAGCAGTTACGCGAGCGGGAGGCCCGGAGATACGCAGTATTTT

d_call: -
v_call: TRBV9
clone_size: -
j_call: TRBJ2-3
cdr3_aa: CASSAPGGGGTDKQYF
cdr3_nt: TGTGCCAGCAGCGCTCCGGGGGGAGGGGGCACAGATAAGCAGTATTTT

d_call: TRBD1
v_call: TRBV10-1
clone_size: -
j_call: TRBJ1-2
cdr3_aa: CTSSDEGAKDVYTF
cdr3_nt: TGCACCAGCAGTGATGAGGGGGCTAAGGATGTCTACACCTTC

d_call: -
v_call: TRBV6-1
clone_size: -
j_call: TRBJ1-3
cdr3_aa: CASNLGPWFPSGKTIYF
cdr3_nt: TGTGCCAGCAACCTAGGACCGTGGTTTCCCTCTGGAAAAACCATATATTTT

d_call: -
v_call: TRBV2
clone_size: few
j_call: TRBJ1-1
cdr3_aa: CASNRGGSGATEAFF
cdr3_nt: TGTGCCAGCAATAGAGGAGGTTCGGGGGCCACTGAAGCTTTCTTT

d_call: -
v_call: TRBV6-2/TRBV6-3
clone_size: many
j_call: TRBJ2-3
cdr3_aa: CASSYSSEKDTQYF
cdr3_nt: TGTGCCAGCAGTTACTCATCGGAGAAGGATACGCAGTATTTT

d_call: -
v_call: TRBV28
clone_size: many
j_call: TRBJ1-5
cdr3_aa: CASSMHTGYQPQHF
cdr3_nt: TGTGCCAGCAGTATGCATACAGGGTACCAGCCCCAGCATTTT

d_call: TRBD2
v_call: TRBV6-4
clone_size: many
j_call: TRBJ2-1
cdr3_aa: CASSDVSSGAGEQFF
cdr3_nt: TGTGCCAGCAGTGATGTCTCTAGCGGCGCGGGTGAGCAGTTCTTC

d_call: -
v_call: TRBV19
clone_size: many
j_call: TRBJ1-6
cdr3_aa: CASSIGGSNSPLHF
cdr3_nt: TGTGCCAGTAGTATAGGGGGATCCAATTCACCCCTCCACTTT

d_call: TRBD1
v_call: TRBV9
clone_size: many
j_call: TRBJ1-2
cdr3_aa: CASSGGWVTGFEDGYTF
cdr3_nt: TGTGCCAGCAGCGGGGGGTGGGTGACAGGGTTCGAGGATGGCTACACCTTC

d_call: -
v_call: TRBV9
clone_size: many
j_call: TRBJ2-2
cdr3_aa: CASSVGRFTGELFF
cdr3_nt: TGTGCCAGCAGCGTAGGCAGATTTACCGGGGAGCTGTTTTTT

d_call: TRBD1
v_call: TRBV6-1
clone_size: many
j_call: TRBJ1-2
cdr3_aa: CASRLTGGGGYTF
cdr3_nt: TGTGCCAGCAGACTTACAGGGGGCGGGGGCTACACCTTC

d_call: -
v_call: TRBV6-9
clone_size: few
j_call: TRBJ2-7
cdr3_aa: CASSEGYYEQYF
cdr3_nt: TGCGCCAGCAGTGAGGGGTATTACGAGCAGTACTTC

d_call: -
v_call: TRBV12-3/TRBV12-4
clone_size: many
j_call: TRBJ1-2
cdr3_aa: CASSSGEGTYGYTF
cdr3_nt: TGTGCCAGCAGCTCCGGGGAGGGGACGTATGGCTACACCTTC

d_call: -
v_call: TRBV6-1
clone_size: many
j_call: TRBJ1-5
cdr3_aa: CASSEFISVSRDQPQHF
cdr3_nt: TGTGCCAGCAGTGAATTTATATCGGTTTCTCGAGATCAGCCCCAGCATTTT

d_call: -
v_call: TRBV2
clone_size: few
j_call: TRBJ2-5
cdr3_aa: CASSDQAGNQETQYF
cdr3_nt: TGTGCCAGCAGTGACCAGGCGGGGAACCAAGAGACCCAGTACTTC

d_call: -
v_call: TRBV12-3/TRBV12-4
clone_size: many
j_call: TRBJ1-1
cdr3_aa: CASQNTEAFF
cdr3_nt: TGTGCCAGCCAGAACACTGAAGCTTTCTTT

d_call: -
v_call: TRBV14
clone_size: many
j_call: TRBJ2-5
cdr3_aa: CASSLTETQYF
cdr3_nt: TGTGCCAGCAGCCTCACAGAGACCCAGTACTTC

d_call: -
v_call: TRBV2
clone_size: many
j_call: TRBJ1-1
cdr3_aa: CASSAEQGGTEAFF
cdr3_nt: TGTGCCAGCAGTGCCGAACAGGGAGGGACTGAAGCTTTCTTT

d_call: -
v_call: TRBV5-1
clone_size: many
j_call: TRBJ1-1
cdr3_aa: CASSLEGQQNTEAFF
cdr3_nt: TGCGCCAGCAGCTTGGAAGGGCAGCAGAACACTGAAGCTTTCTTT

d_call: -
v_call: TRBV5-6
clone_size: few
j_call: TRBJ1-2
cdr3_aa: CASSLVAPQEGRGYTF
cdr3_nt: TGTGCCAGCAGCTTGGTAGCCCCTCAGGAGGGACGAGGCTACACCTTC

d_call: -
v_call: TRBV2
clone_size: many
j_call: TRBJ2-1
cdr3_aa: CASRATGVGGTKFF
cdr3_nt: TGTGCCAGCAGGGCAACAGGGGTGGGAGGAACGAAGTTCTTC

d_call: -
v_call: TRBV20-1
clone_size: many
j_call: TRBJ2-2
cdr3_aa: CSARDDGRGDTGELFF
cdr3_nt: TGCAGTGCTAGAGATGACGGCAGGGGTGACACCGGGGAGCTGTTTTTT

d_call: -
v_call: TRBV29-1
clone_size: many
j_call: TRBJ2-3
cdr3_aa: CSVEGKGGSTDTQYF
cdr3_nt: TGCAGCGTTGAAGGAAAGGGTGGTAGCACAGATACGCAGTATTTT

d_call: TRBD1
v_call: TRBV12-3/TRBV12-4
clone_size: many
j_call: TRBJ2-1
cdr3_aa: CASSFWTGNNEQFF
cdr3_nt: TGTGCCAGCAGTTTCTGGACAGGTAACAATGAGCAGTTCTTC

d_call: TRBD1
v_call: TRBV5-1
clone_size: many
j_call: TRBJ1-2
cdr3_aa: CASSFTGGNYGYTF
cdr3_nt: TGCGCCAGCAGCTTTACAGGGGGTAACTATGGCTACACCTTC

d_call: -
v_call: TRBV4-1
clone_size: many
j_call: TRBJ2-2
cdr3_aa: CASSQEPGASSGELFF
cdr3_nt: TGCGCCAGCAGCCAAGAGCCGGGGGCCAGCTCCGGGGAGCTGTTTTTT

d_call: -
v_call: TRBV5-4
clone_size: -
j_call: TRBJ2-5
cdr3_aa: CASSDPGGLETQYF
cdr3_nt: TGTGCCAGCAGCGACCCCGGGGGCCTGGAGACCCAGTACTTC

d_call: -
v_call: TRBV6-1
clone_size: -
j_call: TRBJ1-2
cdr3_aa: CASSSTPGVSGYTF
cdr3_nt: TGTGCCAGCAGTTCCACCCCGGGAGTCTCTGGATACACCTTC

d_call: -
v_call: TRBV5-1
clone_size: few
j_call: TRBJ2-3
cdr3_aa: CASSLADRGSTDTQYF
cdr3_nt: TGCGCCAGCAGCTTGGCCGATCGGGGTAGCACAGATACGCAGTATTTT

d_call: TRBD2
v_call: TRBV19
clone_size: many
j_call: TRBJ2-3
cdr3_aa: CASLAVPDTQYF
cdr3_nt: TGTGCCAGCCTAGCGGTCCCAGATACGCAGTATTTT

d_call: -
v_call: TRBV18
clone_size: many
j_call: TRBJ2-2
cdr3_aa: CASSPGRGPTGELFF
cdr3_nt: TGTGCCAGCTCACCTGGTCGGGGACCCACCGGGGAGCTGTTTTTT

d_call: TRBD1
v_call: TRBV5-4
clone_size: -
j_call: TRBJ1-2
cdr3_aa: CASSPRDRGSGYTF
cdr3_nt: TGTGCCAGCAGCCCCCGGGACAGGGGATCAGGCTACACCTTC

d_call: TRBD2
v_call: TRBV20-1
clone_size: once
j_call: TRBJ2-7
cdr3_aa: CSARTSGRAGYEQYF
cdr3_nt: TGCAGTGCGAGAACTAGCGGGAGGGCCGGGTACGAGCAGTACTTC